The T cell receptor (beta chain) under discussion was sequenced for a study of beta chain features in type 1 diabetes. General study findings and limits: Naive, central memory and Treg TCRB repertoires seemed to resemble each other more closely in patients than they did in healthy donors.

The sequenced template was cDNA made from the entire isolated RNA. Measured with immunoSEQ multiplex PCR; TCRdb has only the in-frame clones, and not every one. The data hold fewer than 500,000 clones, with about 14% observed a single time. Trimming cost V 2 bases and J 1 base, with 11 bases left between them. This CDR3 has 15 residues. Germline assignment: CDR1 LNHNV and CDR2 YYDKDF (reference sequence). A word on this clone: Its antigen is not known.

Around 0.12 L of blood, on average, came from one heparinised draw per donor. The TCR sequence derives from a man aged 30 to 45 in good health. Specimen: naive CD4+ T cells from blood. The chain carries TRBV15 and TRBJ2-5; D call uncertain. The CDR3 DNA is TGTGCCACCAGCAGACGGGTAGGGCCCCAAGAGACCCAGTACTTC. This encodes CATSRRVGPQETQYF.